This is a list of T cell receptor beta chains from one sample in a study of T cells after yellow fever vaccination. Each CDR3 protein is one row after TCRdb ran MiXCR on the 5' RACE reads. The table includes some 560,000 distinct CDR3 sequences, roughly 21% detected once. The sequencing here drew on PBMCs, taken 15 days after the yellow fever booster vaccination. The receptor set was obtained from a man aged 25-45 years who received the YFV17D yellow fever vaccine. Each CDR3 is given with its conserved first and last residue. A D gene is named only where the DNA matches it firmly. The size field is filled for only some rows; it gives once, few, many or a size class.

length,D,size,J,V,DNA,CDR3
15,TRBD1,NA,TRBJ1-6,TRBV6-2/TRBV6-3,TGTGCCAGCAGAGGATTGACAGGGGATAATTCACCCCTCCACTTT,CASRGLTGDNSPLHF
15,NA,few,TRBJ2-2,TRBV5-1,TGCGCCAGCAGCTTGGCCGAAACGAACACCGGGGAGCTGTTTTTT,CASSLAETNTGELFF
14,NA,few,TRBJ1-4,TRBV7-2,TGTGCCAGCAGCTTAACCAGAAAGAATGAAAAACTGTTTTTT,CASSLTRKNEKLFF
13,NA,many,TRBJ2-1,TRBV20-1,TGCAGTGCTAGCGGGAGAACACAAAATGAGCAGTTCTTC,CSASGRTQNEQFF
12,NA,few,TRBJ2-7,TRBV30,TGTGCCTGGAGGGTGGGAAGCTACGAGCAGTACTTC,CAWRVGSYEQYF
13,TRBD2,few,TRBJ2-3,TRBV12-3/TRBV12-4,TGTGCCACCAGGACTAGTGGTTTGGATACGCAGTATTTT,CATRTSGLDTQYF
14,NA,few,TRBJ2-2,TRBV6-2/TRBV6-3,TGTGCCAGCAGTTACTTGCGGGGCACCGGGGAGCTGTTTTTT,CASSYLRGTGELFF
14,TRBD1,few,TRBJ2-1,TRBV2,TGTGCCAGCAGTGATCGGACAGGGGACAATGAGCAGTTCTTC,CASSDRTGDNEQFF
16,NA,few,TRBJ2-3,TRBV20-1,TGCAGTGCTAGAACACTACAGACTAGTTTCACAGATACGCAGTATTTT,CSARTLQTSFTDTQYF
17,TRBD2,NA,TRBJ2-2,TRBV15,TGTGCCACCAGCAGAGATTTAGCGGGAGGCCTAACTGGGGAGCTGTTTTTT,CATSRDLAGGLTGELFF
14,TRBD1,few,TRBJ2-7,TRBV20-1,TGCAGTGCTAGAGATCAGGGGGCGTCCGACGAGCAGTACTTC,CSARDQGASDEQYF
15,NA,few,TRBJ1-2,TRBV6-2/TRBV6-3,TGTGCCAGCACCCAGCGGGGGAGCGCTAACTATGGCTACACCTTC,CASTQRGSANYGYTF
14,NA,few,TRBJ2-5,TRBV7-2,TGTGCCAGCAGCTTAGTACTGGGAACTGTGGCCCAGTACTTC,CASSLVLGTVAQYF
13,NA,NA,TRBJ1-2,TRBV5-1,TGCGCCAGCAGCTTGCTGGGAACTGATGGCTACACCTTC,CASSLLGTDGYTF
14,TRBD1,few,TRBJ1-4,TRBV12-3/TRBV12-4,TGTGCCAGCAGTTACCGGGACAGGAATGAAAAACTGTTTTTT,CASSYRDRNEKLFF